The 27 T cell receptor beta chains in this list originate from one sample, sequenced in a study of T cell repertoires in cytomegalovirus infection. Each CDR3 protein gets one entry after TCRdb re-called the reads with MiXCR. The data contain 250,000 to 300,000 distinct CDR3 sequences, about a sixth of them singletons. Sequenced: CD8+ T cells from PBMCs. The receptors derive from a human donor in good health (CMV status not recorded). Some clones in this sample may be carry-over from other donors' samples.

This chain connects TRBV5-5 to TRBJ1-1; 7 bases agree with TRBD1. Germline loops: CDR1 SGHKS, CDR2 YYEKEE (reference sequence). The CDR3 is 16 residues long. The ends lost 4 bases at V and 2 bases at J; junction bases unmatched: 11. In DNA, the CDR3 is TGTGCCAGCAGCATACAGGGGTTATCTCCCAACACTGAAGCTTTCTTT. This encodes CASSIQGLSPNTEAFF.

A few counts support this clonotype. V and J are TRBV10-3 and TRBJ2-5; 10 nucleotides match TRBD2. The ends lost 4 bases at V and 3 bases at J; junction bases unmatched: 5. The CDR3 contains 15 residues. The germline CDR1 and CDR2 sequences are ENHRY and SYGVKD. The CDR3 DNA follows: TGTGCCATCAGTGGCGAGCGGGGGGGAGAAGAGACCCAGTACTTC. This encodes CAISGERGGEETQYF.

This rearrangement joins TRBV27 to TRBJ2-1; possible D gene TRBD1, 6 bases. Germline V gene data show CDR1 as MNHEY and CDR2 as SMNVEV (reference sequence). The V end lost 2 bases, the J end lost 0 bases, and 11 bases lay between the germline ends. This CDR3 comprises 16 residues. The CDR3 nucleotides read TGTGCCAGCAGTTTACTGGGGGCGAGCTCCTACAATGAGCAGTTCTTC. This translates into CASSLLGASSYNEQFF.

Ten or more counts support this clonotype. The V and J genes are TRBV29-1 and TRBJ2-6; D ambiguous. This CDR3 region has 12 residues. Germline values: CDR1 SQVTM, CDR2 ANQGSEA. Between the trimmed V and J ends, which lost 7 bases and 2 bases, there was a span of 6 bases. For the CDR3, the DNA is TGCAGCGCTCAAACTGGGGCCAACGTCCTGACTTTC. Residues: CSAQTGANVLTF.

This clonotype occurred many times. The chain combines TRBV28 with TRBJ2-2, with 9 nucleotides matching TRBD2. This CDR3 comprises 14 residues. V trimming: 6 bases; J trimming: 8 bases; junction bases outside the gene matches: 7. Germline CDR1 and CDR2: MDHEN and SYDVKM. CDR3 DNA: TGTGCCAGCAGAATTCGGACTAGCGTTGGGGAGCTGTTTTTT. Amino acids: CASRIRTSVGELFF.

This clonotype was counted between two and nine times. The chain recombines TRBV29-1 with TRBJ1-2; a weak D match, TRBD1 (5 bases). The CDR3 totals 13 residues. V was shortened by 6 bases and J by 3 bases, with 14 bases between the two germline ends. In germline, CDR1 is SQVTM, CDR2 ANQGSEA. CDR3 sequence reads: CSVATGGYYGYTF. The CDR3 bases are TGCAGCGTAGCCACAGGCGGGTACTATGGCTACACCTTC. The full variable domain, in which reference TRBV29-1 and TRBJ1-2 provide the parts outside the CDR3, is SAVISQKPSRDICQRGTSLTIQCQVDSQVTMMFWYRQQPGQSLTLIATANQGSEATYESGFVIDKFPISRPNLTFSTLTVSNMSPEDSSIYLCSVATGGYYGYTFGSGTRLTVV.

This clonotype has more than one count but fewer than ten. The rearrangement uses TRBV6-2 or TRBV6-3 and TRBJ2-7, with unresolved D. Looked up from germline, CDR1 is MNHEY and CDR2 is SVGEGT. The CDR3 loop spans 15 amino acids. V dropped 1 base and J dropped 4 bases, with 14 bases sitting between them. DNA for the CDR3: TGTGCCAGCAGTTACTTGGGGTTCGCCTCTTACGAGCAGTACTTC. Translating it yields CASSYLGFASYEQYF.

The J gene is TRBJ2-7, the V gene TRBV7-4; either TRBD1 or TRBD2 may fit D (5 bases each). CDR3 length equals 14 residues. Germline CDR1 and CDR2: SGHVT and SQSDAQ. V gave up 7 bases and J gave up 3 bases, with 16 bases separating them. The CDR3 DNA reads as TGTGCCAGCACTACGGGACCACGAAACTACGAGCAGTACTTC. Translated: CASTTGPRNYEQYF.

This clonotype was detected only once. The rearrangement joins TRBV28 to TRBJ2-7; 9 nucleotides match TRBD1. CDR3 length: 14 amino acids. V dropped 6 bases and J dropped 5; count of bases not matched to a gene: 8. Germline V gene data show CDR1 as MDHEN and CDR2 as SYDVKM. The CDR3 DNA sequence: TGTGCCAGCAGCCCAGACAGGGGGTATGACGAGCAGTACTTC. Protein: CASSPDRGYDEQYF.

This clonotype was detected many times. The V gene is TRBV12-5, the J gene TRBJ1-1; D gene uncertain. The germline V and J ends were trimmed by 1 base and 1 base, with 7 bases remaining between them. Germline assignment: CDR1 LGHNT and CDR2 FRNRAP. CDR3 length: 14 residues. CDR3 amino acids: CASGLGTPNTEAFF. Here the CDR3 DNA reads TGTGCTAGTGGTTTGGGGACGCCGAACACTGAAGCTTTCTTT.

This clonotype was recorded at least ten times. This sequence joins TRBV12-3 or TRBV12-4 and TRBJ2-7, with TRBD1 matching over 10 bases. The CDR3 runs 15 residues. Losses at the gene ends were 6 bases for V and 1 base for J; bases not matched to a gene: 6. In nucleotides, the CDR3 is TGTGCCAGCAGGACCGGGACAGGGGTTTCCTACGAGCAGTACTTC. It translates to CASRTGTGVSYEQYF.

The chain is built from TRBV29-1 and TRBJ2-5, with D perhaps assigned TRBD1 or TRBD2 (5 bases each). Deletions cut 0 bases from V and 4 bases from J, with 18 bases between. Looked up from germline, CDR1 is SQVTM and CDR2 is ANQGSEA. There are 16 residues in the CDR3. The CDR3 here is CSVEDTARENLETQYF. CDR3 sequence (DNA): TGCAGCGTTGAAGATACGGCCAGGGAGAATTTAGAGACCCAGTACTTC. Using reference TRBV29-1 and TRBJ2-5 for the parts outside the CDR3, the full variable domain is SAVISQKPSRDICQRGTSLTIQCQVDSQVTMMFWYRQQPGQSLTLIATANQGSEATYESGFVIDKFPISRPNLTFSTLTVSNMSPEDSSIYLCSVEDTARENLETQYFGPGTRLLVL.

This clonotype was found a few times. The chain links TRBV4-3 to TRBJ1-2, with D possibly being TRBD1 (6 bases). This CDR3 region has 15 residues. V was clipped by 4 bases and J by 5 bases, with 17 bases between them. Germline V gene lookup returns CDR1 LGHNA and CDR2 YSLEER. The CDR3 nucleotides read TGCGCCAGCAGCCCAGGGGCATCACTTAGATATGGCTACACCTTC. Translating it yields CASSPGASLRYGYTF.

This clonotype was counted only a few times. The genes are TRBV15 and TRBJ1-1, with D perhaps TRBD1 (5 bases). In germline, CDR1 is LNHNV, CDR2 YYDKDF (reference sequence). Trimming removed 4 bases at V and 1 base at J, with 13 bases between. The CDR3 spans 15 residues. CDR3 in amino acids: CATSTRQKGNTEAFF. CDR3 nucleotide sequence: TGTGCCACCAGCACCAGACAGAAGGGGAACACTGAAGCTTTCTTT.

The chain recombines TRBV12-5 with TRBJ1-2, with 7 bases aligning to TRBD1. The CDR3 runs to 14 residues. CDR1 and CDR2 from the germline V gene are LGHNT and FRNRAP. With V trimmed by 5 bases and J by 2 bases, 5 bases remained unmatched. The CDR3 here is CASGATGSNYGYTF. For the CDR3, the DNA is TGTGCTAGTGGTGCGACAGGGTCCAACTATGGCTACACCTTC. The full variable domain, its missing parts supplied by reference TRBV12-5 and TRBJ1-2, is DARVTQTPRHKVTEMGQEVTMRCQPILGHNTVFWYRQTMMQGLELLAYFRNRAPLDDSGMPKDRFSAEMPDATLATLKIQPSEPRDSAVYFCASGATGSNYGYTFGSGTRLTVV.

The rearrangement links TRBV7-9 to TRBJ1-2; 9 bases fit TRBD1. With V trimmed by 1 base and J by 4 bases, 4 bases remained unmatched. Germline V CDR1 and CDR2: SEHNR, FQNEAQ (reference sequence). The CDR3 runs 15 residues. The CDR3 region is CASSLGQGGFYGYTF. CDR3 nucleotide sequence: TGTGCCAGCAGCTTAGGACAGGGGGGTTTCTATGGCTACACCTTC.

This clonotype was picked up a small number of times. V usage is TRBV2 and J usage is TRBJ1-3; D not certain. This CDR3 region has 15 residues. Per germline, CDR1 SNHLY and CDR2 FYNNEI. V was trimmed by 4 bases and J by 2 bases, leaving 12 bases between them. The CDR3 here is CASSVRKFAGNTIYF. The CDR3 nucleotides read TGTGCCAGCAGTGTGAGAAAGTTCGCTGGAAACACCATATATTTT.

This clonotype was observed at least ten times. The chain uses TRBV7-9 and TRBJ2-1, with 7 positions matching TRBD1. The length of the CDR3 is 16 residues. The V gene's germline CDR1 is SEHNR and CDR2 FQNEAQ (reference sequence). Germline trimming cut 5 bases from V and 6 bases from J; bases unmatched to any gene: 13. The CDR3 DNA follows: TGTGCCAGCAGCAACGACAGGGAAAGTAATAGCAATGAGCAGTTCTTC. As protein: CASSNDRESNSNEQFF.

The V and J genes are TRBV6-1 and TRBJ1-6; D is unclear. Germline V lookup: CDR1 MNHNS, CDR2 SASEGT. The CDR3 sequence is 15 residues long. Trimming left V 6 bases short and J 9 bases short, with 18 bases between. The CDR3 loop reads CASRGATHRSSPLHF. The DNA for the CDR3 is TGTGCCAGCAGGGGTGCCACCCATAGGAGTTCACCCCTCCACTTT.

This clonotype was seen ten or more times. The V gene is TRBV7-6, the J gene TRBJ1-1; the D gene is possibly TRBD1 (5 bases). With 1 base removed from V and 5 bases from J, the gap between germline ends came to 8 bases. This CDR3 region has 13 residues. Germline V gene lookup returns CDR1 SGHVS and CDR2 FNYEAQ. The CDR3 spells CASSLDWGTEAFF. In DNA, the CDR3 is TGTGCCAGCAGCTTAGATTGGGGGACTGAAGCTTTCTTT.

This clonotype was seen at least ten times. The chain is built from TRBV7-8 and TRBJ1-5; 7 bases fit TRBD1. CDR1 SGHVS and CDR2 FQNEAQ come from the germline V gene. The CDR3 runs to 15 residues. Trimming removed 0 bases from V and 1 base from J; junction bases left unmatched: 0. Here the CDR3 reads CASSLAGQSNQPQHF. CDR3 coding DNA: TGTGCCAGCAGCTTAGCGGGACAGAGCAATCAGCCCCAGCATTTT.

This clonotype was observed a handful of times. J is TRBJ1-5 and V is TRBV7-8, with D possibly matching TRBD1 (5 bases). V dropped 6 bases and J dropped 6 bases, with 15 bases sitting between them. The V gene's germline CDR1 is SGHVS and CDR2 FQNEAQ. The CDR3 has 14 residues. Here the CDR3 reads CASSGQGRAQPQHF. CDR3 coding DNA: TGTGCCAGCAGTGGGCAGGGTCGTGCTCAGCCCCAGCATTTT.

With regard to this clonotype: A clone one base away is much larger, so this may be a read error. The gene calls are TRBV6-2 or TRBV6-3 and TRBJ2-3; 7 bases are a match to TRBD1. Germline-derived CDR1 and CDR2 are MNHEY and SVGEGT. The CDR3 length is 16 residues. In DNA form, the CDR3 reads TGTGCCAGCACTCCTCGGGCGACAGGGCTGGCAGATATGCAGTATTTT. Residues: CASTPRATGLADMQYF.

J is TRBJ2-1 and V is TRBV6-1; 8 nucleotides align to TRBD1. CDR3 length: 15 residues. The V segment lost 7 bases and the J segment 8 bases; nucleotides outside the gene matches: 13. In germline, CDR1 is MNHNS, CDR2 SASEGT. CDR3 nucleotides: TGTGCCAGCACAGACTCAGGGGGCGCATTTTATGAGCAGTTCTTC. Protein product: CASTDSGGAFYEQFF.

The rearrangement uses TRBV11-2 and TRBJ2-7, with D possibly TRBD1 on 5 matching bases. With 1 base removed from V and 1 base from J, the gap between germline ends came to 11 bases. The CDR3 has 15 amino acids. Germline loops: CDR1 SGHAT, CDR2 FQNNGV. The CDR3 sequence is CASSLGWGRSYEQYF. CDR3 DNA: TGTGCCAGCAGCTTAGGTTGGGGCCGATCCTACGAGCAGTACTTC.

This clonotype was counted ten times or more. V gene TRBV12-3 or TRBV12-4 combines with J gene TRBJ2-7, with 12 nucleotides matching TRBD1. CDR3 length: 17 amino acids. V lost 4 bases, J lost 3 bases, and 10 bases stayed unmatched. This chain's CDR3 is CASSSGTGGSVDYEQYF. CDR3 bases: TGTGCCAGCAGTTCCGGGACAGGGGGCTCGGTCGACTACGAGCAGTACTTC.

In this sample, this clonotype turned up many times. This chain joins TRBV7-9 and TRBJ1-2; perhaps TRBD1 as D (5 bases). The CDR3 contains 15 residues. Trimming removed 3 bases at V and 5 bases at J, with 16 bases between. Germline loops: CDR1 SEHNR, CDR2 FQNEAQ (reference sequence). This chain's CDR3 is CASSFGTEATYGYTF. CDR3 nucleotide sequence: TGTGCCAGCAGCTTTGGGACTGAGGCAACGTATGGCTACACCTTC.